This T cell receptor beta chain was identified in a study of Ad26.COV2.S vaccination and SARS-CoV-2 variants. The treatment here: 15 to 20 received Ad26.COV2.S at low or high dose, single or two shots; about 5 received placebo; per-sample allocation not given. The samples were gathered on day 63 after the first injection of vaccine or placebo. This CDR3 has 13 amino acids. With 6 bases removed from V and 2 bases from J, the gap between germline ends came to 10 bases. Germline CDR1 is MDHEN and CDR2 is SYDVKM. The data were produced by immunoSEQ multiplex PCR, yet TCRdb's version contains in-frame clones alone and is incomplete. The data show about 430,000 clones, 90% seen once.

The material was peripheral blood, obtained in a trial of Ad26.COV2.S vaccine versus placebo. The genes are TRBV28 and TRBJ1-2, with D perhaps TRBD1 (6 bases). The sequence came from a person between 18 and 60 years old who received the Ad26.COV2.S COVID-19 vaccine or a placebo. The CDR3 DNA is TGTGCCAGCAGCCCCGGACAGAACTATGGCTACACCTTC. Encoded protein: CASSPGQNYGYTF.